Reported below is one TCR beta chain. Antigen unknown. This sample is drawn from a study of CXCR3-negative and CXCR3-positive naive CD8 T cells. Notes on the study in general: CXCR3-negative naive cells had less hydrophobic TRB CDR3s than did CXCR3-positive naive cells. The study found CXCR3 expression partially decreased after cryopreservation and ran most assays on fresh PBMCs. Both naive subsets carried similar amounts of surface CD5, so TCR strength was inferred from TRB CDR3 properties.

With UMI labels, 5' RACE was used to prepare the TRB cDNA libraries. For each CDR3 protein, TCRdb gives one entry from its re-call of the 5' RACE reads, without DNA. This listing includes about 90,000 distinct CDR3 sequences. Per germline, CDR1 MGHRA and CDR2 YSYEKL. The CDR3 totals 16 residues. Researchers sorted 250,000 to 350,000 cells of each CD8+ T cell subset in triplicate. The receptor comes from a human donor in good health. Some clones in this sample may be carry-over from other donors' samples. The gene calls are TRBV4-1 and TRBJ1-5; TCRdb designates TRBD1, a call that cannot be tested without DNA. Sequenced material: naive CXCR3- CD8+ T cells from blood. The subset is: CD45RO-CCR7+CD27+CD95- naive CD8+ T cells lacking CXCR3 (TNR3-). CDR3 loop: CASSPVGGWGNQPQHF.